This T cell receptor beta chain appears in the sequencing data of a study of blood T cell repertoires in COVID-19. Participant-given clinical history determined each cohort assignment. This clone appeared once. The DNA is left out, because the CDR3 cannot be placed on it with certainty; the CDR3 is given as TCRdb lists it. Original analysis: Reference gene primer amplification gave estimated nucleated cell counts. Only in-frame clones appear in the TCRdb table, and some are missing; sequencing was by immunoSEQ multiplex PCR. For V, J and clone size, that table is used; D and trimming come from the DNA. The sample yields 250,000 to 300,000 clones, 91% seen once. Sequenced: PBMCs or T cells enriched from blood (not recorded which). The sequence was obtained from a human donor in a cohort exposed to, infected with or recovered from COVID-19 (not recorded which). The donor label of this sample is uncertain.

The CDR3 loop reads CASPNGWGQGALASYEQYF. The chain uses TRBV21-1 and TRBJ2-7; TRBD1, the table's D call, was not compared with the DNA. TRBV21-1 is listed as a pseudogene. Termini included, the CDR3 measures 19 amino acids.